The next 6 T cell receptor beta chains were all read from a single sample in a study of cytomegalovirus exposure and HLA in healthy donors listed by TCRdb under 2017. Libraries came from the immunoSEQ multiplex PCR assay. The multiplex PCR relied on a mix of 60 forward primers for TCR Vbeta segments and 13 reverse primers for TCR Jbeta segments. The clones in this table, taken by TCRdb from immuneACCESS, are in-frame only. Not every clone is retained; where verified, under half of the shortfall comes from an unresolved V gene, and the cause of the rest is unknown. This sample has 65,000 to 90,000 clones in its table, and around 80% of those were observed once. 2% to 3% of the sample rests with the top ten. Sequencing input: PBMCs. These receptors came from a young man in good health and CMV-seronegative.

The V and J genes are TRBV13 and TRBJ2-5; possible D gene TRBD1, 6 bases. Trimming left V 1 base short and J 2 bases short, with 11 bases between. The CDR3 is 15 residues long. The germline CDR1 and CDR2 sequences are PRHDT and FYEKMQ (reference sequence). The CDR3 nucleotides read TGTGCCAGCAGCTTAGCCAAGGACAGACAAGAGACCCAGTACTTC. Protein product: CASSLAKDRQETQYF. The whole variable domain, filled in from reference TRBV13 and TRBJ2-5, reads AAGVIQSPRHLIKEKRETATLKCYPIPRHDTVYWYQQGPGQDPQFLISFYEKMQSDKGSIPDRFSAQQFSDYHSELNMSSLELGDSALYFCASSLAKDRQETQYFGPGTRLLVL.

This chain joins TRBV27 and TRBJ2-7, with 8 bases lining up with TRBD2. This CDR3 is built from 14 residues. Germline values: CDR1 MNHEY, CDR2 SMNVEV (reference sequence). V lost 6 bases, J lost 1 base, and 5 bases stayed unmatched. The CDR3 loop reads CASSKLAASYEQYF. The CDR3 DNA is TGTGCCAGCAGCAAACTAGCGGCTTCCTACGAGCAGTACTTC.

CDR3 residues: CASSSQGTFSYEQYF. The CDR3 nucleotides read TGTGCCAGCAGTTCCCAGGGGACCTTCTCCTACGAGCAGTACTTC. The chain has TRBV6-5 and TRBJ2-7; weak D call: TRBD1 (6 bases). CDR3 size: 15 residues. V gave up 4 bases and J gave up 0 bases, with 13 bases separating them. Germline V lookup: CDR1 MNHEY, CDR2 SVGAGI.

The chain has TRBV5-6 and TRBJ2-1; 7 bases fit TRBD1. Germline CDR1 and CDR2: SGHDT and YYEEEE. The CDR3 has 14 amino acids. Trimming removed 4 bases from V and 7 bases from J; junction bases left unmatched: 8. The CDR3 DNA is TGTGCCAGCAGCCCTGAGGGGGCGAGGAATGAGCAGTTCTTC. Translating gives CASSPEGARNEQFF.

This clone was recorded a few times. The chain couples TRBV4-1 to TRBJ1-1; no clear D. The CDR3 spans 15 residues. Trimming pared 0 bases from V and 8 bases from J, leaving 16 bases between. Germline-derived CDR1 and CDR2 are MGHRA and YSYEKL. CDR3: CASSQDPGETLEAFF. The CDR3 DNA is TGCGCCAGCAGCCAAGATCCCGGGGAAACACTCGAAGCTTTCTTT.

This clone was counted a single time. V usage is TRBV4-3 and J usage is TRBJ2-5; D unclear. This CDR3 has 16 residues. V was pared by 4 bases and J by 2 bases, with 17 bases between. Germline CDR1 reads LGHNA; CDR2 reads YSLEER. CDR3 in amino acids: CASSRTARSRQETQYF. The CDR3 bases are TGCGCCAGCAGCCGAACGGCTCGTAGCAGACAAGAGACCCAGTACTTC.